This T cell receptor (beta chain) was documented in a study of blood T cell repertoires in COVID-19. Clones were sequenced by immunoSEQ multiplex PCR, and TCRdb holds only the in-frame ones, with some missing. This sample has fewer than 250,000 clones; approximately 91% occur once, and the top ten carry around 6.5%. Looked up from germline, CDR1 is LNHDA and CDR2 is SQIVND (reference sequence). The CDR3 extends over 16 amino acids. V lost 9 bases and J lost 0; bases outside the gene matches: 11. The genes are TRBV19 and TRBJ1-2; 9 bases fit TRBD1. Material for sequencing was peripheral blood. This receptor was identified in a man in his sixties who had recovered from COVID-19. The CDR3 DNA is TGTGCCAGCTCAAGGGGGGGACAGGGATCTAACTATGGCTACACCTTC. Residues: CASSRGGQGSNYGYTF.